The clone carrying this T cell receptor beta chain was recorded a few times. This record belongs to a study of T cells in Graves' hyperthyroidism and ophthalmopathy. Germline V CDR1 and CDR2: MDHEN, SYDVKM. The CDR3 is 15 amino acids. J was trimmed by 1 base and V by 10 bases; bases with no gene match: 9. From RNA transcripts, TCR beta CDR3 regions were amplified. The study used the HTBI primer set for a first-round RT-PCR of the TCR CDR3. TCRdb analysed the multiplex PCR reads with MiXCR anew, one entry per CDR3 protein. Of hundreds of thousands of distinct CDR3 sequences listed, around 15% are singletons.

The V call is TRBV28, the J call TRBJ1-3; TRBD1 matches 8 bases. Material: blood. This clonotype was sampled from a woman aged 25 to 39 with Graves' hyperthyroidism. The CDR3 DNA is TGTGCCACCAGAACAGGGGGGACTTCTGGAAACACCATATATTTT. Its protein is CATRTGGTSGNTIYF.